This entry lists 18 T cell receptor beta chains sequenced from one sample in a study of cytomegalovirus exposure and HLA in healthy donors. PCR used 60 Vbeta primers and 13 Jbeta primers. Clones were read by immunoSEQ multiplex PCR, and TCRdb kept only the in-frame ones, dropping some. The sample consists of some 110,000 clones, 81% of them appearing once. The specimen sequenced was PBMCs. The receptors were gathered from a woman in her twenties or thirties in good health and CMV-seronegative.

V gene TRBV6-1 combines with J gene TRBJ1-5; 7 bases are a match to TRBD1. The CDR3 has 14 residues. Germline V lookup: CDR1 MNHNS, CDR2 SASEGT. V was clipped by 0 bases and J by 7 bases; unmatched bases: 3. The CDR3 DNA is TGTGCCAGCAGTGAAGCAGGGGGCAGGCAGCCCCAGCATTTT. As protein: CASSEAGGRQPQHF.

The genes are TRBV29-1 and TRBJ1-2, with TRBD1 matching 8 bases. Looked up from germline, CDR1 is SQVTM and CDR2 is ANQGSEA. The CDR3 is made up of 12 amino acids. Losses at the gene ends were 7 bases for V and 2 bases for J; bases not matched to a gene: 3. CDR3 sequence reads: CSGRQGNYGYTF. DNA for the CDR3: TGCAGCGGTAGACAGGGGAACTATGGCTACACCTTC.

This clone was seen a few times. The chain combines TRBV30 with TRBJ1-2; no firm D call. Trimming cost V 1 base and J 3 bases, with 15 bases left between them. Looked up from germline, CDR1 is GTSNPN and CDR2 is SVGIG (reference sequence). The CDR3 has 15 amino acids. This chain's CDR3 is CAWSERGEGDYGYTF. CDR3 in DNA: TGTGCCTGGAGTGAACGCGGGGAAGGAGACTATGGCTACACCTTC.

The chain uses TRBV30 and TRBJ2-3; 13 nucleotides match TRBD2. CDR3 length: 18 amino acids. The germline CDR1 and CDR2 sequences are GTSNPN and SVGIG (reference sequence). The trim removed 0 bases at V and 3 bases at J, leaving 9 bases unmatched. The DNA of the CDR3 is TGTGCCTGGAGTGTACGACGGACTAGCGGGAGAAGTACAGATACGCAGTATTTT. Its translation: CAWSVRRTSGRSTDTQYF.

This sequence joins TRBV7-6 and TRBJ2-3, with 7 bases aligning to TRBD1. Germline lookup yields CDR1 SGHVS and CDR2 FNYEAQ. V lost 5 bases and J lost 1; bases outside the gene matches: 9. The CDR3 covers 16 residues. The CDR3 sequence: CASSQQGLGGTDTQYF. The DNA of the CDR3 is TGTGCCAGCAGCCAACAGGGGCTTGGGGGCACAGATACGCAGTATTTT.

The rearrangement links TRBV4-3 to TRBJ1-2, with 9 positions matching TRBD1. Looked up from germline, CDR1 is LGHNA and CDR2 is YSLEER. V shed 2 bases, J shed 3 bases, and the junction held 7 bases outside the gene matches. The CDR3 has 16 amino acids. The CDR3 region has the DNA TGCGCCAGCAGCCAAATGGGTACAGGGGGCGACTATGGCTACACCTTC. It translates to CASSQMGTGGDYGYTF.

CDR3 nucleotides: TGCAGCGTTGGGACAGAGGGAAACACCATATATTTT. Protein product: CSVGTEGNTIYF. The genes are TRBV29-1 and TRBJ1-3; a possible D gene is TRBD1 (6 bases). With 4 bases removed from V and 4 bases from J, the gap between germline ends came to 8 bases. The CDR3 covers 12 residues. The germline CDR1 and CDR2 sequences are SQVTM and ANQGSEA.

The chain couples TRBV10-3 to TRBJ2-2; D is possibly TRBD2 (5 bases). Germline V gives CDR1 ENHRY, CDR2 SYGVKD. Trimming cost V 6 bases and J 4 bases, with 12 bases left between them. There are 14 residues in the CDR3. The CDR3 loop is CAIRRTGPTGELFF. The DNA for the CDR3 is TGTGCCATCAGGAGGACTGGCCCCACCGGGGAGCTGTTTTTT.

The chain couples TRBV19 to TRBJ1-2; D is perhaps TRBD1 (5 bases). The CDR3 runs 14 residues. Germline values: CDR1 LNHDA, CDR2 SQIVND (reference sequence). The ends were cut back, 4 bases at V and 7 bases at J, with 16 bases in the middle. In DNA, the CDR3 is TGTGCCAGTAGTACCCCCGGGGGGTTGTCTGGCTACACCTTC. This sequence encodes CASSTPGGLSGYTF.

The genes are TRBV7-8 and TRBJ1-5, with 9 bases that match TRBD1. Germline V gives CDR1 SGHVS, CDR2 FQNEAQ. The ends lost 5 bases at V and 2 bases at J; junction bases unmatched: 7. The CDR3 extends over 16 amino acids. CDR3 residues: CASSADRGGGNQPQHF. The CDR3 nucleotides are TGTGCCAGCAGCGCGGACAGGGGAGGGGGCAATCAGCCCCAGCATTTT.

The J gene is TRBJ2-6, the V gene TRBV25-1, with 8 bases fitting TRBD2. This CDR3 contains 17 residues. The germline gives CDR1 MGHDK, CDR2 SYGVNS. Trimming removed 4 bases from V and 2 bases from J; junction bases left unmatched: 7. The CDR3 loop is CASSGGTRLAGANVLTF. For the CDR3, the DNA is TGTGCCAGCAGTGGGGGGACTAGGTTGGCTGGGGCCAACGTCCTGACTTTC.

The chain uses TRBV28 and TRBJ1-1, with 9 bases fitting TRBD1. The junction had 6 bases not matched to a gene; V was cut back by 1 base and J by 6 bases. The CDR3 is 15 residues long. Germline values: CDR1 MDHEN, CDR2 SYDVKM. In DNA, the CDR3 is TGTGCCAGCAGTTTATACGGGACAGGGAAATCTGAAGCTTTCTTT. It yields the protein CASSLYGTGKSEAFF.

V usage is TRBV6-6 and J usage is TRBJ1-1; D gene uncertain. The CDR3 is made up of 13 amino acids. CDR1 and CDR2 (germline): MNHNY, SVGAGI (reference sequence). V lost 0 bases and J lost 7, with 9 bases in between. CDR3 sequence: CASSYSRGLEAFF. The CDR3 bases are TGTGCCAGCAGTTACTCGCGAGGCCTTGAAGCTTTCTTT.

The genes are TRBV6-1 and TRBJ1-1; D is undetermined. CDR1 MNHNS and CDR2 SASEGT come from the germline V gene. The V gene lost 5 bases and the J gene lost 7 bases, with 11 bases spanning the gap. This CDR3 has 12 residues. The CDR3 coding sequence is TGTGCCAGCAGTACGACTCTGAGTGAAGCTTTCTTT. Translated, it gives CASSTTLSEAFF.

This clone is a singleton in its sample. The chain joins TRBV9 to TRBJ2-1, with D possibly TRBD1 on 6 matching bases. The CDR3 has 15 amino acids. Germline-derived CDR1 and CDR2 are SGDLS and YYNGEE. V lost 0 bases, J lost 2 bases, and 9 bases lay in between. The CDR3 is CASSVGGHPYNEQFF. The CDR3 nucleotides read TGTGCCAGCAGCGTAGGGGGGCACCCCTACAATGAGCAGTTCTTC.

This clone was seen ten or more times. The chain links TRBV6-1 to TRBJ2-1, with 10 bases matching TRBD2. Germline V gene lookup returns CDR1 MNHNS and CDR2 SASEGT. The junction had 8 bases not matched to a gene; V was cut back by 8 bases and J by 7 bases. The CDR3 consists of 14 residues. CDR3 nucleotide sequence: TGTGCCAGCTCGGAGCGGGAGGGTGGAAATGAGCAGTTCTTC. Protein sequence: CASSEREGGNEQFF.

The rearrangement links TRBV11-2 to TRBJ2-5; 8 nucleotides align to TRBD2. The germline V gene has CDR1 SGHAT and CDR2 FQNNGV. This CDR3 has 16 amino acids. V shed 1 base and J 0 bases; nucleotides not matched to a gene: 4. The CDR3 is CASSLGGGGHQETQYF. As DNA, the CDR3 is TGTGCCAGCAGCTTAGGAGGCGGGGGGCACCAAGAGACCCAGTACTTC.

The chain has TRBV19 and TRBJ1-2; 8 bases line up with TRBD1. Germline values: CDR1 LNHDA, CDR2 SQIVND (reference sequence). CDR3 length: 14 amino acids. Unmatched junction bases numbered 2, after V lost 2 bases and J lost 3 bases. In DNA form, the CDR3 reads TGTGCCAGTAGTATACAGGGGGCAGACTATGGCTACACCTTC. This sequence encodes CASSIQGADYGYTF. Filled out from reference TRBV19 and TRBJ1-2, the complete variable domain reads DGGITQSPKYLFRKEGQNVTLSCEQNLNHDAMYWYRQDPGQGLRLIYYSQIVNDFQKGDIAEGYSVSREKKESFPLTVTSAQKNPTAFYLCASSIQGADYGYTFGSGTRLTVV.